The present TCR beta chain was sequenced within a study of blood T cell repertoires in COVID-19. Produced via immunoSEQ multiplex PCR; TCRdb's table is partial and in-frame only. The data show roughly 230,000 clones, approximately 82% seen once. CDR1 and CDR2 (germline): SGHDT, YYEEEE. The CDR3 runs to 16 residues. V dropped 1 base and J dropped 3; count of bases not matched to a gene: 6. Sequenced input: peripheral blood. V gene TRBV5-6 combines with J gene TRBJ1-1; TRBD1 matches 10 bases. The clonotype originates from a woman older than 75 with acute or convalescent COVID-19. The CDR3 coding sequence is TGTGCCAGCAGCTTGTTGTTGGACAGGGGGGACACTGAAGCTTTCTTT. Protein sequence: CASSLLLDRGDTEAFF.